This T cell receptor beta chain was profiled in a study of shared clonotypes between healthy human individuals. The assay was immunoSEQ multiplex PCR, and TCRdb's table has in-frame clones only and misses some. The sample consists of approximately 2.3 million clones, 93% of them appearing once. Looked up from germline, CDR1 is SGHRS and CDR2 is YFSETQ. V trimming: 3 bases; J trimming: 1 base; junction bases outside the gene matches: 3. The CDR3 totals 15 residues. The rearrangement uses TRBV5-1 and TRBJ2-7, with 11 bases fitting TRBD2. The TCR sequence derives from a young man in good health. Some clones in this sample may be carry-over from other donors' samples. The sequencing sample was made of naive CD4+ T cells from PBMCs. As to subset: CD45RA+ positively selected. Written as DNA, the CDR3 is TGCGCCAGCAGCTCTAGACTAGCGGGATCCTACGAGCAGTACTTC. It is translated as CASSSRLAGSYEQYF.